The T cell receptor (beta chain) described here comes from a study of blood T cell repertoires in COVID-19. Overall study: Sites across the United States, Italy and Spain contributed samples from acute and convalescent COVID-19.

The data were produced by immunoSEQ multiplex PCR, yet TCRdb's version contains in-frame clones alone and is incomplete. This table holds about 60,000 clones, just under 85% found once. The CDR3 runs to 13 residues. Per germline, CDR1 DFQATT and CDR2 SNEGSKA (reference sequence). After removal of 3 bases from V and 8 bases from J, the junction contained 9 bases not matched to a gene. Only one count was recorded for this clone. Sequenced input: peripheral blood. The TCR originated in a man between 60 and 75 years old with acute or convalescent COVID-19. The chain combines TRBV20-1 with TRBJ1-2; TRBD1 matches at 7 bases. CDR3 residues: CSASSDRALGYTF. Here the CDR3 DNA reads TGCAGTGCTAGTAGCGACAGGGCATTGGGCTACACCTTC.